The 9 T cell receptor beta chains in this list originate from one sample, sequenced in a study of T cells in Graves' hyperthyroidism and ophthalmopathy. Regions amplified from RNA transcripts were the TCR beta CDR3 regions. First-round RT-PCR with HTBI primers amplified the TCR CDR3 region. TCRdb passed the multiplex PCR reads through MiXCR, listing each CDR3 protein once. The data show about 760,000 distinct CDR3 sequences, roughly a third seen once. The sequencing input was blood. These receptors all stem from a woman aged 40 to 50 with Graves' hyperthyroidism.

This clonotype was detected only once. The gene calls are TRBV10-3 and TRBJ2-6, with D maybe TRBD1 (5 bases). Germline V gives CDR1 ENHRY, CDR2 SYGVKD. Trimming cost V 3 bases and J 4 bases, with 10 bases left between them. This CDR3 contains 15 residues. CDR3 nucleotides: TGTGCCATCAGTGACCCAGGACACGGGGCCAACGTCCTGACTTTC. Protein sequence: CAISDPGHGANVLTF.

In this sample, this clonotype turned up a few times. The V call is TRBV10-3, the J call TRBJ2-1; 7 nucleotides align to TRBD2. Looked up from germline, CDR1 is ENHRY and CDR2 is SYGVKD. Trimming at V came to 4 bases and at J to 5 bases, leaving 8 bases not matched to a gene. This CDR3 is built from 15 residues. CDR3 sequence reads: CAISAASGPNNEQFF. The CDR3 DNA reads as TGTGCCATCAGTGCGGCTAGCGGACCTAACAATGAGCAGTTCTTC.

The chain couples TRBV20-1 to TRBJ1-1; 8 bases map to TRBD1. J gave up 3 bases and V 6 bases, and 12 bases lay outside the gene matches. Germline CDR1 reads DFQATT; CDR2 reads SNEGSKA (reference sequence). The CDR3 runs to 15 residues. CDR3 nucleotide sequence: TGCAGTGCCGTCACAGGGGGGTGGATGGACACTGAAGCTTTCTTT. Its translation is CSAVTGGWMDTEAFF.

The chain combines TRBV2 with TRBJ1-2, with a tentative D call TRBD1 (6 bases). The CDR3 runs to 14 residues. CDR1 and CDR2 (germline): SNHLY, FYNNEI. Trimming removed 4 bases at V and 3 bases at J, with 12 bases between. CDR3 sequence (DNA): TGTGCCAGCAGTGGGTCAGGGGTCTACTATGGCTACACCTTC. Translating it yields CASSGSGVYYGYTF.

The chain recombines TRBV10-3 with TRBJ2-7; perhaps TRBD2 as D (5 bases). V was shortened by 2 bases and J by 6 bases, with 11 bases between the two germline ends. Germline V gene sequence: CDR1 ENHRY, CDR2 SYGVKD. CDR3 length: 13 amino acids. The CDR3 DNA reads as TGTGCCATCAGTGAGCGGGAAGCGGTCGAGCAGTACTTC. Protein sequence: CAISEREAVEQYF.

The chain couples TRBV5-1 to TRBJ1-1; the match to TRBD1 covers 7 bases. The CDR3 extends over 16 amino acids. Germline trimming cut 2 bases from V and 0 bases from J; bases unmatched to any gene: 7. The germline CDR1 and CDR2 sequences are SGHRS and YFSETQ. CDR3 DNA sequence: TGCGCCAGCAGCTTTACAGGGGAGGGGATGAACACTGAAGCTTTCTTT. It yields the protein CASSFTGEGMNTEAFF.

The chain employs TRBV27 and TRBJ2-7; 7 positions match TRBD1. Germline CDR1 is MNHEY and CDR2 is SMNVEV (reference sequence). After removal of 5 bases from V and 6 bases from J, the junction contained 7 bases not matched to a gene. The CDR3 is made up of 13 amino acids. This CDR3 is CASSPADRLEQYF. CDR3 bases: TGTGCCAGCAGTCCGGCGGACAGGCTCGAGCAGTACTTC.

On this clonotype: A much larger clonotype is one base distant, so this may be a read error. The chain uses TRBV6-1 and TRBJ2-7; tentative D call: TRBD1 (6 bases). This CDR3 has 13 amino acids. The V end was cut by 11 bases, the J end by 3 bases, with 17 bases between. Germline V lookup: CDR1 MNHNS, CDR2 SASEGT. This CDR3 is CAGQGLISYEQYF. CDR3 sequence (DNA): TGTGCCGGCCAGGGGCTGATAAGCTACGAGCAGTACTTC.

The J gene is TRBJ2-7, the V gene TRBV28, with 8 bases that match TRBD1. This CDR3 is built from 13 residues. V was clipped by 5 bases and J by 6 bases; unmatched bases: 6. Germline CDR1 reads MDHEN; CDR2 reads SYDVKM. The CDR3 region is CASSRTGRSEQYF. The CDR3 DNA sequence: TGTGCCAGCAGTAGGACAGGGCGCAGCGAGCAGTACTTC.